A selection of T cell receptor beta chains follows, all from one sample in a study of identical twins. TCRdb processed the 5' RACE reads anew with MiXCR; each CDR3 protein has one entry. The sample holds hundreds of thousands of distinct CDR3 sequences, 10% to 15% seen once. The sample also formed part of further work on yellow fever vaccine responses in identical twins.

The sequenced material came from PBMCs. Receptors originate from a woman aged 18 to 35 in good health. Both conserved end residues are part of each CDR3. The D gene is left open where the match is weak. Clone sizes are given selectively: once, few, many, or a class where the clone is expanded.

J gene	clone size	D gene	V gene	CDR3 DNA	CDR3 protein
TRBJ2-3	-	-	TRBV18	TGTGCCAGCTCACCAATTTCGGACTACACAGATACGCAGTATTTT	CASSPISDYTDTQYF
TRBJ2-3	-	-	TRBV5-1	TGCGCGACTAACGAGGGTAGCACAGATACGCAGTATTTT	CATNEGSTDTQYF
TRBJ2-7	few	-	TRBV5-1	TGCGCCAGCAGCTTTGGGCCCAGGGGCGCACAGTACGAGCAGTACTTC	CASSFGPRGAQYEQYF
TRBJ2-3	few	-	TRBV12-3/TRBV12-4	TGTGCCAGCAGTTTACCTCCAGGGGCACAGGCGACTGCGCAGTATTTT	CASSLPPGAQATAQYF
TRBJ1-5	few	TRBD1	TRBV7-9	TGTGCCAGCACCGGACAGGGGGCTAACAATCAGCCCCAGCATTTT	CASTGQGANNQPQHF
TRBJ1-1	-	-	TRBV9	TGTGCCAGCAGCGGTGCGGGGAACACTGAAGCTTTCTTT	CASSGAGNTEAFF
TRBJ2-1	-	TRBD1	TRBV12-3/TRBV12-4	TGTGCCAGCAGCTCCGGGACAGGGGGCGAGCAGTTCTTC	CASSSGTGGEQFF
TRBJ2-7	few	TRBD2	TRBV28	TGTGCCAGCAGATACGGGACTAGCGGGAGGGACGAGCAGTACTTC	CASRYGTSGRDEQYF
TRBJ2-1	-	TRBD2	TRBV5-1	TGCGCCAGCAGTCCCAGCGGGAGTGGGGACAATGAGCAGTTCTTC	CASSPSGSGDNEQFF
TRBJ2-5	-	TRBD2	TRBV12-3/TRBV12-4	TGTGCCAGCACCCTGGGACTAGCTGTACTCGGGTGGACCCAGTACTTC	CASTLGLAVLGWTQYF
TRBJ2-1	-	-	TRBV6-1	TGTGCCAGCAGTGGGGGTTTCAGTAAGGATGAGCAGTTCTTC	CASSGGFSKDEQFF
TRBJ2-7	few	-	TRBV7-2	TGTGCCAGCAGCTTCGGACTATTGCGGGACAGCTCCTACGAGCAGTACTTC	CASSFGLLRDSSYEQYF
TRBJ2-5	many	TRBD1	TRBV12-3/TRBV12-4	TGTGCCAGCAGCCAGGACAGGACCGAGACCCAGTACTTC	CASSQDRTETQYF
TRBJ2-1	many	-	TRBV7-9	TGTGCCAGCAGCTTGAGTGCTAGGGGCCGGCAGTTCTTC	CASSLSARGRQFF
TRBJ2-3	few	-	TRBV6-4	TGTGCCAGCAGTCGGAGGGGGCTGAGGATAGATACGCAGTATTTT	CASSRRGLRIDTQYF
TRBJ2-2	few	TRBD1	TRBV5-1	TGCGCCAGCCGGGGACAGGACACCGGGGAGCTGTTTTTT	CASRGQDTGELFF
TRBJ2-5	-	-	TRBV15	TGTGCCACCAGCAGAGATGTACACCAAGAGACCCAGTACTTC	CATSRDVHQETQYF
TRBJ2-7	-	TRBD1	TRBV7-2	TGTGCCAGCAGCTTAGGGGACAGGGGCCACGAGCAGTACTTC	CASSLGDRGHEQYF
TRBJ2-2	many	TRBD2	TRBV6-1	TGTGCCAGCAGGCCCGGGACTAGCGGGAGCACCGGGGAGCTGTTTTTT	CASRPGTSGSTGELFF
TRBJ1-5	-	-	TRBV6-1	TGTGCCAGCAGTGACAGGGACCACCAGCCCCAGCATTTT	CASSDRDHQPQHF
TRBJ1-1	-	-	TRBV2	TGTGCCAGTCCAGGTCCCCCGGAAGCTTTCTTT	CASPGPPEAFF
TRBJ2-7	-	-	TRBV3-1	TGTGCCAGCAGCCTCGATGGGGGGAATAACTACGAGCAGTACTTC	CASSLDGGNNYEQYF
TRBJ2-3	-	TRBD2	TRBV5-1	TGCGCCAGCAGCTTGGGGCGGCGGGAGGTCCGCTATACGCAGTATTTT	CASSLGRREVRYTQYF
TRBJ2-5	-	-	TRBV20-1	TGCAGTGCTAGAGATTTACGGAAAGAGACCCAGTACTTC	CSARDLRKETQYF
TRBJ2-5	many	-	TRBV11-2	TGTGCCAGCAGCTCCCACGGCGCCGGAAGATTCCAAGAGACCCAGTACTTC	CASSSHGAGRFQETQYF
TRBJ1-2	few	-	TRBV27	TGTGCCAGCAGTTTATCGGGAGGGAGCGGTGGCTACACCTTC	CASSLSGGSGGYTF
TRBJ2-2	many	-	TRBV10-3	TGTGCCATCAGACAGAACACCGGGGAGCTGTTTTTT	CAIRQNTGELFF
TRBJ2-5	-	TRBD1	TRBV5-5	TGTGCCAGCACCGGACCGCCAGGGACAGGGCAAGAGACCCAGTACTTC	CASTGPPGTGQETQYF
TRBJ1-6	few	-	TRBV20-1	TGCAGTGCTAGGCACCCGGGGGCTAATTCACCCCTCCACTTT	CSARHPGANSPLHF
TRBJ1-5	many	-	TRBV12-3/TRBV12-4	TGTGCCAGCAGTGTAGGTGGCTCAAATCAGCCCCAGCATTTT	CASSVGGSNQPQHF
TRBJ1-1	many	-	TRBV12-3/TRBV12-4	TGTGCCAGCACCCTCGGGGGGCGGAGGGAAGCTTTCTTT	CASTLGGRREAFF
TRBJ2-1	-	-	TRBV7-2	TGTGCCAGCAGCTTAGGGGGGTGGGCTACCGTATACAATGAGCAGTTCTTC	CASSLGGWATVYNEQFF
TRBJ2-5	-	-	TRBV6-5	TGTGCCAGCAGTTACTCGGGCAAACTGGCCCAGTACTTC	CASSYSGKLAQYF
TRBJ2-2	-	-	TRBV20-1	TGCAGTGCTAGAGGAGGGACTCACACCGGGGAGCTGTTTTTT	CSARGGTHTGELFF